The source of this T cell receptor beta chain is a study of radiotherapy plus CTLA-4 blockade in lung cancer. Study context: Disease control reached approximately 30%, with objective responses in under 20%. Findings and caveats of the study: The best predictor of response was reported to be early blood T cell clone dynamics, with interferon-beta. Radiotherapy with ipilimumab was followed by blood expansion of tumor-derived clones.

Those patients who had chemo-refractory metastatic non-small-cell lung cancer were given focal radiation along with CTLA-4 blockade through ipilimumab. On this clone: Its cognate antigen is unknown.

Germline V gives CDR1 MDHEN, CDR2 SYDVKM. The CDR3 is 14 amino acids. The V gene lost 5 bases and the J gene lost 1 base, with 9 bases spanning the gap. Clones were read by immunoSEQ multiplex PCR, and TCRdb kept only the in-frame ones, dropping some. The data hold roughly 130,000 clones, with about nine tenths observed a single time. The source was peripheral blood, collected from a patient treated with radiotherapy plus ipilimumab. The rearrangement joins TRBV28 to TRBJ1-5, with D possibly TRBD1 on 5 matching bases. The TCR comes from a human donor with non-small cell lung cancer that progressed on radiotherapy plus ipilimumab. The DNA for the CDR3 is TGTGCCAGCAGTGCCGGGGGGAGCAATCAGCCCCAGCATTTT. It specifies CASSAGGSNQPQHF.